These 13 T cell receptor beta chains were sequenced from one sample in a study of Ad26.COV2.S vaccination and SARS-CoV-2 variants (TCRdb year 2021). The method behind the library was the immunoSEQ multiplex PCR assay. This is the immuneACCESS table as TCRdb keeps it, with only in-frame sequences that have V and J called. A part of the clones is gone; compared with another copy, unresolved V genes explain less than half, and the rest is unexplained. For this sample there are about half a million clones; around 89% appear just once. About 1.5% of the sample goes to the ten largest clones. According to the study, the label for this sample's treatment or condition signals: about 20 received Ad26.COV2.S at low or high dose, single or two shots; five or six received placebo; per-sample allocation not given. For vaccine and placebo recipients, repertoires were sequenced using samples collected on day 63 after the first injection.

Sequencing was performed on peripheral blood, taken in a trial of Ad26.COV2.S vaccine versus placebo. Source of these receptors: a person between 18 and 65 years old who received the Ad26.COV2.S COVID-19 vaccine or a placebo.

The chain is built from TRBV30 and TRBJ1-1; no clear D gene. Germline V gene data show CDR1 as GTSNPN and CDR2 as SVGIG (reference sequence). CDR3 length equals 13 residues. Trimming took 0 bases from V and 3 from J, leaving 8 bases between them. CDR3 residues: CAWSVLIHTEAFF. The DNA of the CDR3 is TGTGCCTGGAGTGTACTAATCCACACTGAAGCTTTCTTT.

V gene TRBV27 combines with J gene TRBJ2-2, with D hard to call. The CDR3 spans 14 residues. CDR1 MNHEY and CDR2 SMNVEV come from the germline V gene (reference sequence). V lost 6 bases to trimming and J lost 3 bases, with 11 bases between them. The CDR3 protein is CASRTSWDTGELFF. The DNA of the CDR3 is TGTGCCAGCAGGACCAGTTGGGACACCGGGGAGCTGTTTTTT.

V gene TRBV19 combines with J gene TRBJ1-5; TRBD1 matches at 9 bases. The ends lost 4 bases at V and 4 bases at J; junction bases unmatched: 5. This CDR3 has 15 amino acids. CDR1 is LNHDA and CDR2 is SQIVND in the germline V gene (reference sequence). This CDR3 is CASSTTGTGNQPQHF. As DNA, the CDR3 is TGTGCCAGTAGTACAACCGGGACAGGGAATCAGCCCCAGCATTTT.

Points on this clone: Other DNA sequences within the sample encode an identical CDR3. The V call is TRBV2, the J call TRBJ2-5; D is ambiguous. Germline V gene data show CDR1 as SNHLY and CDR2 as FYNNEI. Trimming took off 6 bases at V and 5 bases at J, with 4 bases between the two ends. This CDR3 has 10 amino acids. The CDR3 here is CASRGETQYF. CDR3 DNA: TGTGCCAGCAGGGGTGAGACCCAGTACTTC.

This clone was detected only a few times. The CDR3 region is CASSQEGLWGNQPQHF. CDR3 DNA sequence: TGCGCCAGCAGCCAAGAAGGATTATGGGGCAATCAGCCCCAGCATTTT. V and J are TRBV4-1 and TRBJ1-5; D not certain. Trimming shortened V by 0 bases and J by 2 bases, and 11 bases separated the two germline ends. Germline lookup yields CDR1 MGHRA and CDR2 YSYEKL. The length of the CDR3 is 16 residues.

The gene calls are TRBV2 and TRBJ1-4; D unclear. The CDR3 totals 12 residues. Trimming took 10 bases from V and 3 from J, leaving 9 bases between them. Looked up from germline, CDR1 is SNHLY and CDR2 is FYNNEI. The CDR3 protein is CATGGANEKLFF. For the CDR3, the DNA is TGTGCCACGGGAGGAGCTAATGAAAAACTGTTTTTT.

The CDR3 DNA is TGTGCCAGCAGCTTAGGGATGGGGGCCCAGACTGAAGCTTTCTTT. Translating gives CASSLGMGAQTEAFF. The rearrangement joins TRBV7-9 to TRBJ1-1, with D possibly being TRBD1 (6 bases). Trimming cost V 1 base and J 5 bases, with 14 bases left between them. CDR1 and CDR2 (germline): SEHNR, FQNEAQ (reference sequence). This CDR3 region has 15 residues.

This chain joins TRBV7-8 and TRBJ2-4; a weak D match, TRBD2 (6 bases). The CDR3 is 18 amino acids. CDR1 is SGHVS, CDR2 FQNEAQ, per germline. Trimming took 1 base from V and 4 from J, leaving 20 bases between them. The CDR3: CASSLVSRTLGGKNIQYF. In DNA form, the CDR3 reads TGTGCCAGCAGCTTAGTTTCACGGACATTGGGGGGTAAAAACATTCAGTACTTC.

This chain joins TRBV9 and TRBJ2-1; D not certain. V gave up 0 bases and J gave up 4 bases, with 17 bases separating them. The germline V gene encodes CDR1 SGDLS and CDR2 YYNGEE. The CDR3 spans 17 residues. CDR3 loop: CASSVEGSPGPYNEQFF. The DNA for the CDR3 is TGTGCCAGCAGCGTAGAGGGTTCCCCCGGGCCATACAATGAGCAGTTCTTC.

The genes are TRBV4-1 and TRBJ1-5; a weak D match, TRBD1 (5 bases). V lost 0 bases and J lost 7, with 7 bases in between. Germline assignment: CDR1 MGHRA and CDR2 YSYEKL. The CDR3 length is 13 residues. The CDR3 spells CASSQDWDQPQHF. For the CDR3, the DNA is TGCGCCAGCAGCCAAGATTGGGACCAGCCCCAGCATTTT.

V and J are TRBV2 and TRBJ2-2; D is possibly TRBD1 (6 bases). CDR3 length: 15 residues. CDR1 and CDR2 (germline): SNHLY, FYNNEI. V was clipped by 3 bases and J by 6 bases, with 14 bases between them. DNA for the CDR3: TGTGCCAGCAGTGAGAGGGGGTGGAGTTCCGGGGAGCTGTTTTTT. This translates into CASSERGWSSGELFF.

The J gene is TRBJ2-1, the V gene TRBV20-1, with 10 bases aligning to TRBD2. Per germline, CDR1 DFQATT and CDR2 SNEGSKA (reference sequence). V shed 3 bases, J shed 8 bases, and the junction held 10 bases outside the gene matches. The CDR3 is 15 amino acids. In nucleotides, the CDR3 is TGCAGTGCTAGTACAGCGGGGGGGCTATCCGATGAGCAGTTCTTC. This gives the protein CSASTAGGLSDEQFF.

The chain is built from TRBV2 and TRBJ2-7, with 7 bases fitting TRBD1. In germline, CDR1 is SNHLY, CDR2 FYNNEI. The J segment lost 11 bases and the V segment lost 2 bases, leaving 6 bases of the junction unmatched. This CDR3 comprises 12 residues. The DNA for the CDR3 is TGTGCCAGCAGTGAACCGGGACAGCAGAAGTACTTC. As protein: CASSEPGQQKYF.